What follows are 30 T cell receptor beta chains derived from one specimen sequenced in a study of T cell repertoires in cytomegalovirus infection. No cognate antigen is known for these TCRs. Each CDR3 protein is one row after TCRdb ran MiXCR on the reads. The data hold more than 250,000 distinct CDR3 sequences, with 20% to 30% observed a single time. The sequences come from cultured PBMCs, collected from culture after CMV antigen stimulation. The receptor set was obtained from a human donor in good health (CMV status not recorded). Some clones in this sample may be carry-over from other donors' samples.

This CDR3 is CASSYADRVNEQFF. CDR3 sequence (DNA): TGTGCCAGCAGTTATGCCGACAGGGTCAATGAGCAGTTCTTC. The J gene is TRBJ2-1, the V gene TRBV6-5, with 7 nucleotides matching TRBD1. Trimming cost V 3 bases and J 6 bases; bases outside gene matches: 5. The CDR3 runs 14 residues. Looked up from germline, CDR1 is MNHEY and CDR2 is SVGAGI.

V and J are TRBV7-9 and TRBJ2-1; a weak D match, TRBD1 (5 bases). The CDR3 consists of 14 residues. Germline V gene sequence: CDR1 SEHNR, CDR2 FQNEAQ (reference sequence). V dropped 0 bases and J dropped 10 bases, with 13 bases sitting between them. CDR3 in amino acids: CASSLAGQGWEQFF. CDR3 nucleotide sequence: TGTGCCAGCAGCTTAGCGGGCCAGGGTTGGGAGCAGTTCTTC.

This clonotype was observed a handful of times. The chain is built from TRBV25-1 and TRBJ2-3, with 8 positions matching TRBD1. CDR1 and CDR2 from the germline V gene are MGHDK and SYGVNS. Trimming took 3 bases from V and 4 from J; bases not matched to a gene: 9. There are 16 residues in the CDR3. CDR3: CASSEGPGGKADTQYF. The CDR3 nucleotides read TGTGCCAGCAGTGAGGGTCCAGGGGGCAAGGCAGATACGCAGTATTTT.

The V call is TRBV5-4, the J call TRBJ2-3, with no clear D. This CDR3 is 14 amino acids long. The V gene lost 4 bases and the J gene lost 1 base, with 10 bases spanning the gap. Germline CDR1 is SGHNT and CDR2 is YYREEE (reference sequence). This chain's CDR3 is CASSQAEGTDTQYF. The CDR3 DNA follows: TGTGCCAGCAGCCAGGCGGAAGGCACAGATACGCAGTATTTT.

J is TRBJ1-4 and V is TRBV19; tentative D call: TRBD1 (5 bases). Germline assignment: CDR1 LNHDA and CDR2 SQIVND (reference sequence). V gave up 5 bases and J gave up 7 bases, with 17 bases separating them. This CDR3 comprises 15 residues. The CDR3 nucleotides are TGTGCCAGTAGTTTCGACAGCCGGATGGGTGAAAAACTGTTTTTT. Amino acids: CASSFDSRMGEKLFF.

This clonotype was observed once. V and J are TRBV29-1 and TRBJ2-3, with TRBD1 matching over 10 bases. Germline CDR1 and CDR2: SQVTM and ANQGSEA. This CDR3 spans 12 amino acids. V lost 6 bases to trimming and J lost 3 bases; unmatched junction nucleotides: 0. The CDR3 loop reads CSVDRGTDTQYF. For the CDR3, the DNA is TGCAGCGTGGACAGGGGGACAGATACGCAGTATTTT.

The CDR3 sequence: CASSYLHLNEQFF. The CDR3 bases are TGTGCCAGCAGTTACTTGCACCTCAATGAGCAGTTCTTC. The chain combines TRBV6-2 or TRBV6-3 with TRBJ2-1; no firm D call. This CDR3 region has 13 residues. Trimming removed 1 base at V and 6 bases at J, with 7 bases between. The germline CDR1 and CDR2 sequences are MNHEY and SVGEGT.

This rearrangement joins TRBV14 to TRBJ1-5; 8 bases agree with TRBD1. Germline-derived CDR1 and CDR2 are SGHDN and FVKESK. CDR3 length: 16 residues. V dropped 0 bases and J dropped 2; count of bases not matched to a gene: 3. The CDR3 loop is CASSQDRGQGNQPQHF. The CDR3 DNA sequence: TGTGCCAGCAGCCAAGATCGGGGACAGGGCAATCAGCCCCAGCATTTT.

This clonotype has only a few counts. The chain couples TRBV11-3 to TRBJ2-2; D unresolved. The length of the CDR3 is 14 residues. Germline V gives CDR1 SGHNT, CDR2 YENEEA. V lost 5 bases and J lost 6, with 13 bases in between. The chain's CDR3 is CASSDPKSSGELFF. CDR3 nucleotide sequence: TGTGCCAGCAGCGATCCTAAATCCTCCGGGGAGCTGTTTTTT.

The V call is TRBV7-3, the J call TRBJ2-3, with TRBD2 identical over 8 bases. The germline V gene encodes CDR1 SGHTA and CDR2 FQGTGA. The CDR3 contains 14 residues. V gave up 5 bases and J gave up 5 bases; unmatched junction bases: 6. The CDR3 nucleotides read TGTGCCAGCAGCCCGGGGGGGGGCTTAGATACGCAGTATTTT. This gives the protein CASSPGGGLDTQYF. Drawing the rest from reference TRBV7-3 and TRBJ2-3, the complete variable domain is GAGVSQTPSNKVTEKGKYVELRCDPISGHTALYWYRQSLGQGPEFLIYFQGTGAADDSGLPNDRFFAVRPEGSVSTLKIQRTERGDSAVYLCASSPGGGLDTQYFGPGTRLTVL.

The chain employs TRBV27 and TRBJ1-3; the D is unclear. The CDR3 sequence is 14 residues long. CDR1 and CDR2 from the germline V gene are MNHEY and SMNVEV (reference sequence). The germline V and J ends were trimmed by 4 bases and 2 bases, with 9 bases remaining between them. CDR3 in amino acids: CASSYTYPGNTIYF. CDR3 bases: TGTGCCAGCAGTTACACATACCCTGGAAACACCATATATTTT.

Only a few counts were recorded for this clonotype. The chain joins TRBV5-1 to TRBJ2-6, with 13 bases identical to TRBD2. The CDR3 extends over 18 amino acids. Trimming cost V 3 bases and J 4 bases; bases outside gene matches: 7. The V gene's germline CDR1 is SGHRS and CDR2 YFSETQ. The CDR3, as DNA: TGCGCCAGCAGCTCTCGACTAGCGGGAGGTTCCGGGGCCAACGTCCTGACTTTC. Its translation is CASSSRLAGGSGANVLTF.

The chain recombines TRBV7-9 with TRBJ2-1; maybe TRBD2 (5 bases). The CDR3 has 19 amino acids. CDR1 is SEHNR and CDR2 is FQNEAQ in the germline V gene (reference sequence). V was clipped by 5 bases and J by 0 bases, with 23 bases between them. CDR3 DNA: TGTGCCAGCAGCCCTCCGAAAGGTCTAGCCGGAAGCTCCTACAATGAGCAGTTCTTC. Translating gives CASSPPKGLAGSSYNEQFF.

In this sample, this clonotype turned up a few times. V gene TRBV6-1 combines with J gene TRBJ2-1; no clear D gene. Trimming took off 7 bases at V and 4 bases at J, with 11 bases between the two ends. Germline loops: CDR1 MNHNS, CDR2 SASEGT. The CDR3 loop spans 13 amino acids. The DNA of the CDR3 is TGTGCCAGCACTCCGACTGGATACAATGAGCAGTTCTTC. Translated, it gives CASTPTGYNEQFF.

Only a few counts were recorded for this clonotype. The chain has TRBV6-2 or TRBV6-3 and TRBJ2-1; no firm D call. V shed 5 bases and J shed 5 bases, with 7 bases lying between them. CDR1 and CDR2 from the germline V gene are MNHEY and SVGEGT. CDR3 length: 12 residues. This chain's CDR3 is CASSGPNNEQFF. CDR3 nucleotide sequence: TGTGCCAGCAGTGGGCCGAACAATGAGCAGTTCTTC.

V and J are TRBV10-3 and TRBJ2-1, with 14 bases lining up with TRBD2. Germline loops: CDR1 ENHRY, CDR2 SYGVKD. CDR3 length: 14 amino acids. Unmatched junction bases numbered 3, after V lost 6 bases and J lost 8 bases. This chain's CDR3 is CAIRTSGRADEQFF. The CDR3 DNA follows: TGTGCCATCAGGACTAGCGGGAGGGCCGATGAGCAGTTCTTC.

The genes are TRBV10-3 and TRBJ2-5; weak D call: TRBD2 (5 bases). Germline CDR1 reads ENHRY; CDR2 reads SYGVKD. V lost 10 bases and J 4 bases, leaving 19 bases between the germline ends. This CDR3 has 14 amino acids. CDR3 DNA: TGTGCCACCGCGGGCCGGCTAAGCCTAGAGACCCAGTACTTC. Residues: CATAGRLSLETQYF.

This clonotype was observed a handful of times. The CDR3 sequence: CASSRGDGGNEKLFF. CDR3 coding DNA: TGCGCCAGCAGCCGCGGAGATGGCGGTAATGAAAAACTGTTTTTT. The rearrangement joins TRBV4-1 to TRBJ1-4; D is uncertain. Trimming removed 4 bases from V and 4 bases from J, with 13 bases in between. CDR1 and CDR2 (germline): MGHRA, YSYEKL. The CDR3 contains 15 residues.

This rearrangement joins TRBV20-1 to TRBJ1-4, with 8 bases lining up with TRBD1. This CDR3 comprises 12 residues. The germline V gene encodes CDR1 DFQATT and CDR2 SNEGSKA (reference sequence). Trimming removed 6 bases from V and 7 bases from J; junction bases left unmatched: 4. Here the CDR3 DNA reads TGCAGTGCCAGGGGGCGCGGTGAAAAACTGTTTTTT. This translates into CSARGRGEKLFF.

V and J are TRBV6-2 or TRBV6-3 and TRBJ2-7; the D is unclear. Germline V gene data show CDR1 as MNHEY and CDR2 as SVGEGT. Trimming cost V 4 bases and J 1 base, with 8 bases left between them. The length of the CDR3 is 13 residues. The CDR3 protein is CASSLKTSYEQYV. CDR3 DNA sequence: TGTGCCAGCAGTTTAAAAACATCCTACGAGCAGTACGTC.

There are a few counts of this clonotype. This chain uses TRBV7-9 with TRBJ1-3, with 9 positions matching TRBD1. Unmatched junction bases numbered 16, after V lost 3 bases and J lost 4 bases. The germline CDR1 and CDR2 sequences are SEHNR and FQNEAQ (reference sequence). This CDR3 contains 19 residues. This chain's CDR3 is CASSLWATGGEGSGNTIYF. The CDR3 DNA follows: TGTGCCAGCAGCTTGTGGGCCACAGGGGGCGAAGGGTCCGGAAACACCATATATTTT.

This clonotype was seen many times. V is TRBV19 and J is TRBJ2-2; D assignment may be TRBD1 or TRBD2 (7 bases each). CDR1 is LNHDA and CDR2 is SQIVND in the germline V gene (reference sequence). Trimming removed 5 bases at V and 0 bases at J, with 13 bases between. The CDR3 is 16 amino acids. The CDR3 is CASSSRGGTNTGELFF. The CDR3 DNA is TGTGCCAGTAGTTCCAGGGGGGGGACGAACACCGGGGAGCTGTTTTTT.

The chain recombines TRBV7-6 with TRBJ2-1, with D tentatively TRBD2 (6 bases). This CDR3 is 15 amino acids long. The germline CDR1 and CDR2 sequences are SGHVS and FNYEAQ. Between the trimmed V and J ends, which lost 1 base and 3 bases, there was a span of 10 bases. The chain's CDR3 is CASSLELAVYNEQFF. The DNA for the CDR3 is TGTGCCAGCAGCTTAGAACTAGCAGTCTACAATGAGCAGTTCTTC. The full variable domain, with the rest looked up from reference TRBV7-6 and TRBJ2-1, is GAGVSQSPRYKVTKRGQDVALRCDPISGHVSLYWYRQALGQGPEFLTYFNYEAQQDKSGLPNDRFSAERPEGSISTLTIQRTEQRDSAMYRCASSLELAVYNEQFFGPGTRLTVL.

This clonotype occurred many times. The chain joins TRBV7-2 to TRBJ2-5, with D possibly being TRBD2 (6 bases). V was shortened by 5 bases and J by 5 bases, with 12 bases between the two germline ends. The V gene's germline CDR1 is SGHTA and CDR2 FQGNSA. The CDR3 sequence is 13 residues long. As DNA, the CDR3 is TGTGCCAGCAGCCCGACTAGTTCGGAGACCCAGTACTTC. It codes for CASSPTSSETQYF.

In its sample, this clonotype was seen a few times. The genes are TRBV5-8 and TRBJ1-2; weak D call: TRBD1 (5 bases). V was shortened by 3 bases and J by 6 bases, with 18 bases between the two germline ends. The CDR3 is 15 residues long. Germline V gene data show CDR1 as SGHTS and CDR2 as YDEGEE. This CDR3 is CASSYLGDGGDGYTF. The CDR3 nucleotides read TGTGCCAGCAGCTACCTCGGGGACGGCGGGGATGGCTACACCTTC. Full variable domain (remainder filled in from reference TRBV5-8 and TRBJ1-2): EAGVTQSPTHLIKTRGQQATLRCSPISGHTSVYWYQQALGLGLQFLLWYDEGEERNRGNFPPRFSGRQFPNYSSELNVNALELEDSALYLCASSYLGDGGDGYTFGSGTRLTVV.

The table lists this clonotype with a few counts. The rearrangement joins TRBV5-6 to TRBJ1-1, with 7 bases fitting TRBD1. CDR3 size: 13 residues. Trimming removed 4 bases from V and 11 bases from J; junction bases left unmatched: 11. Germline-derived CDR1 and CDR2 are SGHDT and YYEEEE. This CDR3 reads CASSQTGRTRAFF. In nucleotides, the CDR3 is TGTGCCAGCAGCCAGACAGGGAGAACACGGGCTTTCTTT.

This rearrangement joins TRBV7-3 to TRBJ2-7, with D maybe TRBD1 (5 bases). V lost 3 bases, J lost 2 bases, and 11 bases lay in between. Looked up from germline, CDR1 is SGHTA and CDR2 is FQGTGA. This CDR3 is built from 14 residues. CDR3 nucleotide sequence: TGTGCCAGCAGCTTTCAGGGTCCCCCCTACGAGCAGTACTTC. It translates to CASSFQGPPYEQYF.

This clonotype was found a few times. The genes are TRBV27 and TRBJ1-6, with a weak D call TRBD1 (5 bases). Per the germline V gene, CDR1 is MNHEY and CDR2 is SMNVEV (reference sequence). Trimming took off 2 bases at V and 9 bases at J, with 14 bases between the two ends. CDR3 length: 15 residues. The CDR3 region has the DNA TGTGCCAGCAGTTTACAGGGAACTGCAGGTTCACCCCTCCACTTT. Translation: CASSLQGTAGSPLHF.

This chain uses TRBV28 with TRBJ2-2, with D unresolved. The CDR3 is 12 amino acids. V lost 6 bases to trimming and J lost 4 bases, with 6 bases between them. Germline CDR1 is MDHEN and CDR2 is SYDVKM. CDR3 protein: CASRVSTGELFF. The CDR3, as DNA: TGTGCCAGCAGGGTTAGCACCGGGGAGCTGTTTTTT.

Of note for this clonotype: Mismatch with germline at one junction end may stem from a read error. The chain uses TRBV5-1 and TRBJ2-1, with 11 bases identical to TRBD2. Germline V gene sequence: CDR1 SGHRS, CDR2 YFSETQ. This CDR3 is 16 amino acids long. The CDR3 nucleotides are TGCGCCAGCCGCTTGGCATCTAGCGGGAGGTTCAATGAGCAGTTCTTC. Translating gives CASRLASSGRFNEQFF.